The 21 T cell receptor delta chains reported below all come from one sample, sequenced in a study of gamma-delta T cells after stem cell transplantation. TCRdb re-called the RT-PCR reads via CATT. The sample has 750 to 1,000 delta-chain clones, 3% to 4% seen once; the top ten hold more than 50%. The sample consisted of gamma-delta T cells. The receptors originated from a human donor. It is not recorded whose cells these are; they may come from a transplant donor.

Concerning this clone: This DNA translates differently at residue 7 from the TCRdb protein, which is that of a much larger clone; a read error is likely, and the protein shown is the DNA's own translation. The chain recombines TRDV1 with TRDJ4; 10 bases are shared with TRDD3. This CDR3 contains 19 residues. Trimming took 1 base from V and 9 from J; bases not matched to a gene: 23. Germline V lookup: CDR1 TSWWSYY, CDR2 QGS. The CDR3 DNA sequence: TGTGCTCTTGGGGAACGGTGCTGGTGGGGGATACCAGTAACAGGGCAGTTGATCTTT. This gives the protein CALGERCWWGIPVTGQLIF.

This clone turned up a few times. A single base is all that separates this from a far larger clone, so a read error is likely. Other DNA sequences from this sample encode an identical CDR3 as well. The genes are TRDV3 and TRDJ1; the D gene is possibly TRDD3 (6 bases). The CDR3 covers 16 residues. V shed 0 bases and J shed 1 base, with 18 bases lying between them. Germline CDR1 reads TVYSNPD; CDR2 reads GDNSRS (reference sequence). The CDR3 reads CAFRLGIGWGTDKLIF. CDR3 bases: TGTGCCTTTAGGCTGGGGATCGGCTGGGGCACCGATAAACTCATCTTT.

This clone occurred a few times. This DNA's translation differs at residue 11 from TCRdb's protein, which comes from a much larger clone; a read error is likely, and the protein shown is translated from the DNA. This chain links TRDV2 with TRDJ1, with 9 bases that match TRDD3. This CDR3 is 16 amino acids long. The J segment lost 4 bases and the V segment lost 3 bases, leaving 11 bases of the junction unmatched. Germline values: CDR1 GEAIGNYY, CDR2 EKD. The CDR3 sequence: CACDLLLGDDIDKLIF. The CDR3 bases are TGTGCCTGTGACTTACTACTGGGGGACGACATCGATAAACTCATCTTT.

Points on this clone: It is likely a read error: a sequence one base away is far more abundant. Other DNA sequences of this sample code for an identical CDR3. This chain joins TRDV2 and TRDJ1, with 9 bases matching TRDD3. The germline V gene encodes CDR1 GEAIGNYY and CDR2 EKD. The CDR3 is made up of 18 amino acids. CDR3 region: CACDTVLRGILYTDKLIF. The CDR3 bases are TGTGCCTGCGACACCGTGCTCCGGGGGATACTGTACACCGATAAACTCATCTTT.

A word on this clone: The TCRdb protein, from a much larger clone, departs from this DNA's translation at residue 15, likely by read error; the protein shown derives from the DNA. This chain connects TRDV1 to TRDJ1, with 11 bases that match TRDD3. The CDR3 is 17 amino acids. From germline, CDR1 is TSWWSYY and CDR2 QGS. The CDR3 bases are TGTGCTCTCACCAAGTACTGGGGGATAATAAACACCGATAAATTCATCTTT. As protein: CALTKYWGIINTDKFIF.

Regarding this clone: The TCRdb protein, from a much larger clone, departs from this DNA's translation at residue 12, likely by read error; the protein shown derives from the DNA. The chain uses TRDV2 and TRDJ1, with 9 nucleotides matching TRDD3. The CDR3 has 16 amino acids. CDR1 and CDR2 from the germline V gene are GEAIGNYY and EKD. The CDR3: CACDLLLGDDTGKLIF. CDR3 DNA sequence: TGTGCCTGTGACTTACTACTGGGGGACGACACCGGTAAACTCATCTTT.

This clone was seen more than once but under ten times. This sequence is one base from a far larger clone and is likely a read error. Other DNA variants within this sample encode the same CDR3. The CDR3 DNA reads TGTGCCTGCGACACCGTGGTGGGGGATACAGGGCCGTACACCGATAAACTCATCTTT. Encoded protein: CACDTVVGDTGPYTDKLIF. V is TRDV2 and J is TRDJ1; 10 nucleotides align to TRDD3. Per the germline V gene, CDR1 is GEAIGNYY and CDR2 is EKD. The length of the CDR3 is 19 residues.

This clone was counted a few times. The protein given by TCRdb reflects a much larger clone and differs at residue 13 from this DNA's translation, likely from a read error; the protein shown is the DNA's translation. The chain is built from TRDV2 and TRDJ3, with D perhaps TRDD3 (6 bases). V gave up 0 bases and J gave up 2 bases, with 22 bases separating them. The CDR3 contains 21 residues. CDR1 and CDR2 (germline): GEAIGNYY, EKD. CDR3 bases: TGTGCCTGTGACACCGCCTGGGGAGCGTCCGACCTCCCCTGGGACACCCGACAGATGTTTTTC. This encodes CACDTAWGASDLPWDTRQMFF.

About this clone: The protein TCRdb lists belongs to a much larger clone and differs from this DNA's translation at residue 5, which points to a read error; the protein shown is made from the DNA. CDR3 DNA: TGTGCCTGTGACGCCGCTGGGGGCCCTTACACCGATAAACTCATCTTT. Translation gives CACDAAGGPYTDKLIF. This sequence joins TRDV2 and TRDJ1; 7 bases map to TRDD3. Germline lookup yields CDR1 GEAIGNYY and CDR2 EKD. This CDR3 contains 16 residues. J lost 0 bases, V lost 3 bases, and 9 bases had no gene match.

This clone is medium-sized (0.01 to 0.1%) within its sample. The TCRdb protein comes from a much larger clone and disagrees with this DNA's translation at residue 11, likely due to a read error; the protein given here is derived from the DNA. The chain employs TRDV2 and TRDJ1; 9 bases are a match to TRDD3. J lost 3 bases, V lost 3 bases, and 10 bases had no gene match. Germline V gene lookup returns CDR1 GEAIGNYY and CDR2 EKD. The CDR3 totals 16 residues. CDR3 in DNA: TGTGCCTGTGACTTACTACTGGGGGACGACGCCGATAAACTCATCTTT. Translated: CACDLLLGDDADKLIF.

A few counts support this clone. The mismatch at residue 17 between this DNA's translation and the TCRdb protein of a much larger clone likely reflects a read error; the protein shown is translated from the DNA. This sequence joins TRDV1 and TRDJ1, with 12 bases aligning to TRDD3. Germline V lookup: CDR1 TSWWSYY, CDR2 QGS. There are 20 residues in the CDR3. As DNA, the CDR3 is TGTGCTCTTGGGGCACTATTCCCCCGTACTGGGGGATACTCGTCCGATGAACTCATCTTT. Protein: CALGALFPRTGGYSSDELIF.

In the case of this clone: This DNA's translation and the protein TCRdb lists, from a much larger clone, do not match at residue 15, likely due to a read error; the protein shown is translated from the DNA. The V call is TRDV1, the J call TRDJ1, with 7 bases lining up with TRDD3. Trimming cost V 0 bases and J 3 bases; bases outside gene matches: 19. Germline V CDR1 and CDR2: TSWWSYY, QGS. The CDR3 loop spans 20 amino acids. CDR3 region: CALGELKPPLGVLYADKLIF. In DNA, the CDR3 is TGTGCTCTTGGGGAACTAAAACCGCCTCTGGGGGTCTTGTACGCCGATAAACTCATCTTT.

This clone has a handful of counts. TCRdb assigns this DNA the protein of a much larger clone, which departs from its translation at residue 11; this likely reflects a read error, and the protein shown comes from translating the DNA. This sequence joins TRDV2 and TRDJ1; 9 positions match TRDD3. This CDR3 is 18 amino acids long. V shed 0 bases and J 0 bases; nucleotides not matched to a gene: 10. Germline V gives CDR1 GEAIGNYY, CDR2 EKD. CDR3: CACDTVLRGIPYTDKLIF. CDR3 bases: TGTGCCTGTGACACCGTGCTCCGGGGGATACCGTACACCGATAAACTCATCTTT.

This clone was seen ten or more times. The likely explanation is a read error, given a far larger clone one base away. This sample also contains other DNA sequences that code for the same CDR3. The rearrangement uses TRDV1 and TRDJ1; TRDD2 is a possible D gene (8 bases). The CDR3 contains 27 residues. Germline V gene sequence: CDR1 TSWWSYY, CDR2 QGS. The CDR3 reads CALGEPQPVFLRLYWGHTGGYTDKLIF. Written as DNA, the CDR3 is TGTGCCCTTGGGGAGCCTCAACCGGTCTTCCTACGGTTGTACTGGGGACATACGGGGGGGTACACCGATAAACTCATCTTT.

Relative to its sample, this clone is hyperexpanded. Additional DNA sequences in this sample encode the identical CDR3. This sequence joins TRDV1 and TRDJ1; 13 nucleotides align to TRDD3. With 1 base clipped from V and 2 bases from J, the junction kept 19 bases outside the gene matches. This CDR3 comprises 22 residues. CDR1 TSWWSYY and CDR2 QGS come from the germline V gene. The CDR3 is CALGERIFHSYWGIRWTDKLIF. In nucleotides, the CDR3 is TGTGCTCTTGGGGAACGGATCTTCCACTCGTACTGGGGGATACGGTGGACCGATAAACTCATCTTT.

This clone showed up just a few times. The translation of this DNA and the TCRdb protein of a much larger clone differ at residue 14, probably owing to a read error; the protein shown here is translated from the DNA. This chain connects TRDV2 to TRDJ1; TRDD3 agrees at 9 bases. Germline CDR1 and CDR2: GEAIGNYY and EKD. The CDR3 totals 16 residues. The CDR3 loop reads CACDLLLGDDTDKPIF. The CDR3 nucleotides read TGTGCCTGTGACTTACTACTGGGGGACGACACCGATAAACCCATCTTT.

In the case of this clone: With only one base between it and a far larger clone, this is likely a read error. The sample contains more than one DNA sequence encoding this CDR3. V and J are TRDV1 and TRDJ1, with TRDD3 matching 11 bases. Germline loops: CDR1 TSWWSYY, CDR2 QGS. The CDR3 runs 17 residues. Here the CDR3 reads CALTKYWGIINTDKLIF. DNA of the CDR3: TGTGCTCTCACCAAGTACTGGGGGATAATAAACACCGATAAGCTCATCTTT.

This clone was counted a few times. TCRdb assigns this DNA the protein of a much larger clone, which departs from its translation at residue 14; this likely reflects a read error, and the protein shown comes from translating the DNA. The chain employs TRDV2 and TRDJ3, with 10 bases that match TRDD3. Germline CDR1 reads GEAIGNYY; CDR2 reads EKD. The CDR3 has 19 amino acids. The CDR3 here is CACDTAGGYASWDARQMFF. The DNA for the CDR3 is TGTGCCTGTGACACCGCCGGGGGATACGCCTCCTGGGACGCCCGACAGATGTTTTTC.

As concerns this clone: TCRdb's protein for this DNA is that of a much larger clone and differs from the translation at residue 15, likely a read error; the protein shown is the DNA translation. The chain has TRDV2 and TRDJ1; TRDD3 matches 11 bases. Germline CDR1 is GEAIGNYY and CDR2 is EKD. The CDR3 length is 17 residues. The CDR3, as DNA: TGTGCCTGTGACGCCGTACTGGGGGATATTAGGACCGATAAATTCATCTTT. Its protein is CACDAVLGDIRTDKFIF.

This clone turned up a few times. A far larger clone differs by one base, so this is likely a read error. The sample carries other DNA sequences with the same CDR3. The genes are TRDV2 and TRDJ1; 8 bases are shared with TRDD3. J gave up 0 bases and V 3 bases, and 17 bases lay outside the gene matches. Germline CDR1 and CDR2: GEAIGNYY and EKD. The CDR3 spans 19 residues. The CDR3 bases are TGTGCCTGTGACTCCCTGGGGGACATCCATCTACCTTACACCGATAAACTCATCTTT. This gives the protein CACDSLGDIHLPYTDKLIF.

Of note for this clone: TCRdb's entry gives the protein of a much larger clone, which mismatches this DNA's translation at residue 8, likely from a read error; the protein reported here is translated from the DNA. The chain recombines TRDV1 with TRDJ1; 7 bases fit TRDD3. CDR1 and CDR2 (germline): TSWWSYY, QGS. V lost 0 bases, J lost 0 bases, and 16 bases stayed unmatched. The CDR3 is 20 residues long. CDR3 nucleotide sequence: TGTGCTCTTGGGGAACTAAAATCGCCTCTGGGGGTCTTGTACACCGATAAACTCATCTTT. Its protein is CALGELKSPLGVLYTDKLIF.